Below are 32 T cell receptor beta chains sequenced from a single sample in a study of blood T cell repertoires in COVID-19. This table comes from immunoSEQ multiplex PCR, and its TCRdb copy is limited to in-frame clones, with some not included. The sample lists around 95,000 clones; 80% to 90% were seen once. Sequenced material: peripheral blood. These TCRs come from a human donor in a cohort sampled during active COVID-19.

Written as DNA, the CDR3 is TGTGCCAGCAGCTTGGCCGGGGGGAGCTCCTACAATGAGCAGTTCTTC. Amino acid sequence: CASSLAGGSSYNEQFF. This chain connects TRBV5-5 to TRBJ2-1; 7 nucleotides line up with TRBD2. The V and J ends lost 0 bases and 0 bases, in that order; junction bases with no gene match: 3. Germline-derived CDR1 and CDR2 are SGHKS and YYEKEE (reference sequence). The CDR3 extends over 16 amino acids.

The CDR3 DNA reads TGTGCCAGCAGAAGAGGTATCAATGAGCAGTTCTTC. Protein product: CASRRGINEQFF. V usage is TRBV6-5 and J usage is TRBJ2-1; D call uncertain. Germline V lookup: CDR1 MNHEY, CDR2 SVGAGI. V was clipped by 6 bases and J by 6 bases, with 9 bases between them. CDR3 length: 12 amino acids.

The rearrangement uses TRBV18 and TRBJ2-4; 13 nucleotides line up with TRBD2. Unmatched junction bases numbered 5, after V lost 5 bases and J lost 7 bases. From germline, CDR1 is KGHSH and CDR2 LQKENI. The CDR3 has 15 residues. CDR3 nucleotide sequence: TGTGCCAGCTCAGCCGGACTAGCGGGAGATAACATTCAGTACTTC. As protein: CASSAGLAGDNIQYF.

The CDR3 is CASSLITSPHEQYF. CDR3 DNA: TGTGCCAGCAGTTTGATCACTAGCCCCCACGAGCAGTACTTC. This rearrangement joins TRBV28 to TRBJ2-7, with D possibly matching TRBD2 (6 bases). Germline V CDR1 and CDR2: MDHEN, SYDVKM. The CDR3 consists of 14 residues. Trimming pared 3 bases from V and 5 bases from J, leaving 14 bases between.

The genes are TRBV12-3 or TRBV12-4 and TRBJ1-1; D is perhaps TRBD1 (5 bases). V dropped 6 bases and J dropped 4 bases, with 12 bases sitting between them. This CDR3 has 13 amino acids. The CDR3 spells CASSLGGITEAFF. In DNA form, the CDR3 reads TGTGCCAGCAGCCTCGGGGGAATCACTGAAGCTTTCTTT.

The chain carries TRBV28 and TRBJ2-7, with 9 bases fitting TRBD1. The junction had 12 bases not matched to a gene; V was cut back by 3 bases and J by 6 bases. Germline lookup yields CDR1 MDHEN and CDR2 SYDVKM. The CDR3 sequence is 16 residues long. The CDR3 reads CASSFAAGTGNGEQYF. The CDR3, as DNA: TGTGCCAGCAGTTTCGCAGCCGGGACAGGGAACGGCGAGCAGTACTTC. The variable domain in full, with the rest retrieved from reference TRBV28 and TRBJ2-7, is DVKVTQSSRYLVKRTGEKVFLECVQDMDHENMFWYRQDPGLGLRLIYFSYDVKMKEKGDIPEGYSVSREKKERFSLILESASTNQTSMYLCASSFAAGTGNGEQYFGPGTRLTVT.

The chain combines TRBV6-6 with TRBJ2-3; possible D gene TRBD1, 5 bases. Germline V gene data show CDR1 as MNHNY and CDR2 as SVGAGI (reference sequence). The germline V and J ends were trimmed by 4 bases and 6 bases, with 11 bases remaining between them. This CDR3 region has 13 residues. This CDR3 reads CASSSSGPDTQYF. DNA for the CDR3: TGTGCCAGCAGTTCATCAGGGCCGGATACGCAGTATTTT.

The chain has TRBV6-5 and TRBJ1-2; TRBD1 agrees at 8 bases. The CDR3 runs to 13 residues. CDR1 and CDR2 from the germline V gene are MNHEY and SVGAGI. V shed 6 bases, J shed 6 bases, and the junction held 6 bases outside the gene matches. The CDR3 here is CASRADRDHGYTF. For the CDR3, the DNA is TGTGCCAGCAGGGCGGACAGGGATCATGGCTACACCTTC.

By sample share, this clone is medium-sized. The rearrangement joins TRBV10-3 to TRBJ2-3, with TRBD2 matching over 7 bases. Germline V lookup: CDR1 ENHRY, CDR2 SYGVKD. CDR3 length: 14 residues. CDR3 nucleotides: TGTGTCACATCGGCGGGAGTGACCACAGATACGCAGTATTTT. This codes for CVTSAGVTTDTQYF.

This CDR3 reads CASNRHFQETQYF. For the CDR3, the DNA is TGTGCCAGCAATAGACATTTCCAAGAGACCCAGTACTTC. This sequence joins TRBV2 and TRBJ2-5, with D hard to call. V was trimmed by 7 bases and J by 1 base, leaving 10 bases between them. This CDR3 comprises 13 residues. CDR1 and CDR2 from the germline V gene are SNHLY and FYNNEI.

This clone was found a few times. The chain uses TRBV27 and TRBJ2-1; 9 bases are shared with TRBD2. The CDR3 loop spans 16 amino acids. Germline CDR1 and CDR2: MNHEY and SMNVEV (reference sequence). J was trimmed by 4 bases and V by 6 bases; bases with no gene match: 10. CDR3 bases: TGTGCCAGCAGGGTAGGTGTAGCGGGGGTTTACAATGAGCAGTTCTTC. Residues: CASRVGVAGVYNEQFF.

Regarding this clone: A read error may account for a junction end that differs from germline. The J gene is TRBJ1-6, the V gene TRBV19, with 7 nucleotides matching TRBD1. The CDR3 consists of 15 residues. The germline V gene encodes CDR1 LNHDA and CDR2 SQIVND (reference sequence). This CDR3 is CASSLEQGRSSPLHF. The CDR3 DNA reads as TGTGCCAGTAGTCTAGAACAGGGGAGATCTTCACCCCTCCACTTT.

J is TRBJ2-7 and V is TRBV29-1, with 7 bases aligning to TRBD2. This CDR3 spans 15 amino acids. V gave up 2 bases and J gave up 2 bases; unmatched junction bases: 9. The germline CDR1 and CDR2 sequences are SQVTM and ANQGSEA. CDR3 amino acids: CSVETGRGLTYEQYF. The CDR3 DNA is TGCAGCGTTGAAACGGGGAGGGGTCTCACCTACGAGCAGTACTTC.

V gene TRBV19 combines with J gene TRBJ1-1; 8 bases map to TRBD1. V gave up 4 bases and J gave up 1 base; unmatched junction bases: 2. Germline V gene sequence: CDR1 LNHDA, CDR2 SQIVND (reference sequence). The CDR3 loop spans 14 amino acids. Here the CDR3 reads CASSTGGRNTEAFF. Written as DNA, the CDR3 is TGTGCCAGTAGTACAGGGGGCCGGAACACTGAAGCTTTCTTT. The variable domain in full, with the rest retrieved from reference TRBV19 and TRBJ1-1, is DGGITQSPKYLFRKEGQNVTLSCEQNLNHDAMYWYRQDPGQGLRLIYYSQIVNDFQKGDIAEGYSVSREKKESFPLTVTSAQKNPTAFYLCASSTGGRNTEAFFGQGTRLTVV.

The V and J genes are TRBV6-6 and TRBJ1-2, with 8 bases aligning to TRBD1. The length of the CDR3 is 13 residues. With V trimmed by 2 bases and J by 7 bases, 3 bases remained unmatched. Germline V gives CDR1 MNHNY, CDR2 SVGAGI (reference sequence). CDR3 loop: CASSYQGALGYTF. DNA of the CDR3: TGTGCCAGCAGTTACCAGGGGGCGCTTGGCTACACCTTC.

This clone has a handful of counts. V and J are TRBV4-2 and TRBJ2-7; TRBD2 agrees at 7 bases. V lost 0 bases, J lost 5 bases, and 4 bases stayed unmatched. The CDR3 spans 14 residues. Per the germline V gene, CDR1 is LGHNA and CDR2 is YNFKEQ. CDR3 loop: CASSQEGGFDEQYF. CDR3 in DNA: TGTGCCAGCAGCCAAGAGGGAGGGTTCGACGAGCAGTACTTC.

The V gene is TRBV7-9, the J gene TRBJ2-5; possibly TRBD2 for D (6 bases). Between the trimmed V and J ends, which lost 1 base and 2 bases, there was a span of 11 bases. The CDR3 is 15 amino acids. Germline CDR1 reads SEHNR; CDR2 reads FQNEAQ (reference sequence). The CDR3: CASSLEKGLQETQYF. In nucleotides, the CDR3 is TGTGCCAGCAGCTTAGAAAAGGGACTTCAAGAGACCCAGTACTTC.

The table lists this clone with a few counts. CDR3: CVRSLSGVKNIQYF. CDR3 DNA: TGTGTCAGAAGCCTTAGCGGGGTCAAAAACATTCAGTACTTC. The chain employs TRBV7-5 and TRBJ2-4; whether TRBD2, the table's D call, matches the DNA was not checked. TRBV7-5 is recorded as a pseudogene. This CDR3 is built from 14 residues.

The chain couples TRBV5-1 to TRBJ2-2; 8 nucleotides align to TRBD2. J was trimmed by 4 bases and V by 0 bases; bases with no gene match: 2. The germline CDR1 and CDR2 sequences are SGHRS and YFSETQ. The CDR3 spans 15 residues. The CDR3 region has the DNA TGCGCCAGCAGCTTGGCTACTAGCGGCACCGGGGAGCTGTTTTTT. Residues: CASSLATSGTGELFF. Drawing the rest from reference TRBV5-1 and TRBJ2-2, the complete variable domain is KAGVTQTPRYLIKTRGQQVTLSCSPISGHRSVSWYQQTPGQGLQFLFEYFSETQRNKGNFPGRFSGRQFSNSRSEMNVSTLELGDSALYLCASSLATSGTGELFFGEGSRLTVL.

The genes are TRBV11-2 and TRBJ1-3, with 8 positions matching TRBD1. The CDR3 is 17 residues long. In germline, CDR1 is SGHAT, CDR2 FQNNGV. Losses at the gene ends were 5 bases for V and 0 bases for J; bases not matched to a gene: 9. CDR3 protein: CASSKRPGQVSGNTIYF. The CDR3 bases are TGTGCCAGCAGCAAGAGACCGGGACAGGTCTCTGGAAACACCATATATTTT.

The chain links TRBV7-6 to TRBJ2-7; TRBD2 matches at 14 bases. J lost 4 bases, V lost 3 bases, and 5 bases had no gene match. CDR1 is SGHVS, CDR2 FNYEAQ, per germline. The CDR3 is made up of 16 amino acids. In DNA, the CDR3 is TGTGCCAGCAGCTTGGGACTAGCGGGAGCCGGGTACGAGCAGTACTTC. This encodes CASSLGLAGAGYEQYF. The full variable domain, rest sourced from reference TRBV7-6 and TRBJ2-7, is GAGVSQSPRYKVTKRGQDVALRCDPISGHVSLYWYRQALGQGPEFLTYFNYEAQQDKSGLPNDRFSAERPEGSISTLTIQRTEQRDSAMYRCASSLGLAGAGYEQYFGPGTRLTVT.

The V call is TRBV27, the J call TRBJ2-4, with D tentatively TRBD1 (6 bases). Trimming stripped 8 bases from V and 9 bases from J, with 11 bases between. This CDR3 is built from 11 residues. The germline V gene has CDR1 MNHEY and CDR2 SMNVEV (reference sequence). This CDR3 is CASEQGSIQYF. CDR3 DNA: TGTGCCAGCGAACAGGGATCCATTCAGTACTTC.

This clone was detected only once. The J gene is TRBJ2-1, the V gene TRBV6-4; 7 positions agree with TRBD1. J was trimmed by 7 bases and V by 4 bases; bases with no gene match: 4. CDR1 is MRHNA, CDR2 SNTAGT, per germline. The CDR3 is made up of 13 amino acids. CDR3 nucleotide sequence: TGTGCCAGCAGTGGACAGGGTGGGAATGAGCAGTTCTTC. This sequence encodes CASSGQGGNEQFF.

Only a few counts were recorded for this clone. The rearrangement uses TRBV15 and TRBJ1-5; D is perhaps TRBD1 (6 bases). V lost 0 bases to trimming and J lost 7 bases, with 16 bases between them. Germline values: CDR1 LNHNV, CDR2 YYDKDF (reference sequence). This CDR3 has 16 amino acids. This chain's CDR3 is CATSRESGGTGQPQHF. CDR3 sequence (DNA): TGTGCCACCAGCAGAGAATCGGGCGGTACAGGGCAGCCCCAGCATTTT. Based on the CDR3 plus reference TRBV15 and TRBJ1-5, the full variable domain is DAMVIQNPRYQVTQFGKPVTLSCSQTLNHNVMYWYQQKSSQAPKLLFHYYDKDFNNEADTPDNFQSRRPNTSFCFLDIRSPGLGDTAMYLCATSRESGGTGQPQHFGDGTRLSIL.

The chain has TRBV5-6 and TRBJ1-1, with 7 nucleotides matching TRBD1. With V trimmed by 0 bases and J by 6 bases, 5 bases remained unmatched. Germline lookup yields CDR1 SGHDT and CDR2 YYEEEE. CDR3 length: 14 residues. CDR3 nucleotide sequence: TGTGCCAGCAGCTTGGCTCAGGGGGTCGCTGAAGCTTTCTTT. Translation: CASSLAQGVAEAFF.

A single count supports this clone. The chain combines TRBV6-1 with TRBJ1-5; D is ambiguous. With 3 bases removed from V and 1 base from J, the gap between germline ends came to 10 bases. The CDR3 is 15 amino acids. Germline CDR1 and CDR2: MNHNS and SASEGT. CDR3 sequence (DNA): TGTGCCAGCAGTGATTCAGGATGGAGCAATCAGCCCCAGCATTTT. Translating gives CASSDSGWSNQPQHF.

This clone was counted only a few times. The V and J genes are TRBV6-1 and TRBJ1-2, with 11 bases lining up with TRBD1. CDR3 size: 15 residues. V shed 3 bases and J 2 bases; nucleotides not matched to a gene: 2. Germline loops: CDR1 MNHNS, CDR2 SASEGT. The CDR3: CASSDRTGGNYGYTF. The CDR3 nucleotides are TGTGCCAGCAGTGATCGGACAGGGGGCAACTATGGCTACACCTTC.

The chain combines TRBV7-9 with TRBJ2-1, with a tentative D call TRBD1 (6 bases). This CDR3 is 15 amino acids long. With 4 bases removed from V and 3 bases from J, the gap between germline ends came to 13 bases. Germline V gene sequence: CDR1 SEHNR, CDR2 FQNEAQ (reference sequence). CDR3 bases: TGTGCCAGCAGCTCGGACAGAAGTTTCTACAATGAGCAGTTCTTC. Protein product: CASSSDRSFYNEQFF.

This clone was counted once. The gene calls are TRBV7-2 and TRBJ2-2, with D possibly matching TRBD2 (5 bases). CDR1 is SGHTA, CDR2 FQGNSA, per germline. The CDR3 spans 15 residues. Trimming took off 1 base at V and 5 bases at J, with 11 bases between the two ends. The CDR3 spells CASSLGLAATGELFF. DNA for the CDR3: TGTGCCAGCAGCTTAGGGCTAGCTGCAACCGGGGAGCTGTTTTTT.

This clone was detected only once. The rearrangement links TRBV10-3 to TRBJ1-2; 7 nucleotides match TRBD1. The CDR3 is made up of 14 amino acids. The V and J ends lost 6 bases and 5 bases, in that order; junction bases with no gene match: 9. Germline CDR1 ENHRY, CDR2 SYGVKD. CDR3 residues: CAIRGQEPIYGYTF. CDR3 DNA sequence: TGTGCCATCAGAGGACAGGAGCCGATTTATGGCTACACCTTC.

The J gene is TRBJ2-1, the V gene TRBV11-3, with D maybe TRBD2 (5 bases). The V end was cut by 0 bases, the J end by 3 bases, with 15 bases between. CDR3 length equals 17 residues. From germline, CDR1 is SGHNT and CDR2 YENEEA. Here the CDR3 reads CASSLESRAIRYNEQFF. The CDR3 nucleotides read TGTGCCAGCAGCTTAGAATCGCGGGCCATTCGCTACAATGAGCAGTTCTTC. The complete variable domain, with remaining parts taken from reference TRBV11-3 and TRBJ2-1, reads EAGVVQSPRYKIIEKKQPVAFWCNPISGHNTLYWYLQNLGQGPELLIRYENEEAVDDSQLPKDRFSAERLKGVDSTLKIQPAELGDSAVYLCASSLESRAIRYNEQFFGPGTRLTVL.

The V and J genes are TRBV27 and TRBJ1-6; a weak D match, TRBD1 (5 bases). This CDR3 has 15 residues. V lost 3 bases, J lost 7 bases, and 13 bases lay in between. From germline, CDR1 is MNHEY and CDR2 SMNVEV (reference sequence). The CDR3 sequence is CASSFLDGQNSPLHF. The CDR3 DNA follows: TGTGCCAGCAGTTTTCTAGACGGACAAAATTCACCCCTCCACTTT.